This TCR beta chain comes out of a study of Graves' ophthalmopathy and Graves' hyperthyroidism (dated by TCRdb to between 2017 and 2018). Context from the whole study: Peripheral blood was collected at initial diagnosis, before any treatment. The study used signatures of the TCR beta repertoire to tell Graves' ophthalmopathy apart from Graves' hyperthyroidism and to predict which patients would progress to ophthalmopathy. In total, approximately 130 blood samples were TCR-sequenced: roughly 45 ophthalmopathy, under 80 hyperthyroidism and about 17 hyperthyroidism-to-ophthalmopathy patients. A discovery set of 100 patients (approximately 42 ophthalmopathy, around 57 stable hyperthyroidism) was enrolled to explore V-J signatures distinguishing ophthalmopathy from hyperthyroidism. For independent validation, a separate cohort was made up of 18 hyperthyroidism patients plus 17 patients who later progressed from hyperthyroidism to ophthalmopathy. In about six hyperthyroidism patients, the T-cell repertoires found in thyroid tissue were compared with those found in blood. Following sampling, methimazole starting at 30 mg daily was administered to hyperthyroidism patients, and high-dose intravenous methylprednisolone was administered to ophthalmopathy patients. For training and testing, the 100 or so patients in the discovery cohort were randomly divided in a 7:3 ratio.

Study-wide findings and limitations: Most expanded thyroid clonotypes with frequency above 0.001 were also detected in blood, suggesting blood repertoires may reflect the thyroid immune response. In validation, the model predicted ophthalmopathy progression with about 70% sensitivity and 72.22% specificity; more than ten predicted patients were CT-confirmed with GO in a median of roughly 6.8 months. No statistical method was used to predetermine the sample size, and group allocation was not hidden from the investigators. In cross-validation, the 13-signature model distinguished ophthalmopathy from stable hyperthyroidism with around 90% sensitivity and roughly 84% specificity, while in the test set the corresponding values were around 79% and 71%.

For repertoire sequencing, the TCR beta CDR3 regions were amplified from RNA transcripts. The first round of RT-PCR was done with HTBI primers and the Qiagen OneStep RT-PCR kit, and was followed by a second round of multiplex PCR, then size selection and purification. Sequencing of the libraries was carried out on an Illumina HiSeq2000 in paired-end mode with 100 bp reads. The authors' analysis ran thus. Reads were processed with SOAPnuke, discarding reads with adapters, uncalled bases, mean Phred below 15, or no exact constant-primer or identifier match. High-quality paired reads were merged with COPE v1.2.5. Clonotypes were defined as unique nucleotide sequences and were aligned to IMGT TRB V, D and J references using MiTCR v1.1. Only V-J combinations with frequency above 0.0001 were analysed, covering over 99% of repertoires. For each V-J combination, a TCR clonal expansion and chaos score was defined as the ratio of F50 clonal expansion to chaos observed in the TCRdist matrix. Welch's t-statistics and random forest were used to reduce features to over ten V-J combinations, which were fed into a naive Bayes classifier. The Morisita-Horn index was used to measure how similar the thyroid and blood repertoires were. The public reads were reanalyzed by TCRdb: fastp trimming at Q25, MiXCR alignment, in-frame beta chains only. Entries that share a CDR3 protein sequence are merged under the most common genes and DNA. V and J calls and clone size were set by TCRdb, not the authors. The sample yields 600,000 to 650,000 distinct CDR3 sequences; roughly 20% were counted once. 7.1% of the sample goes to the ten largest clones.

Its CDR3 holds 16 amino acids, cysteine through phenylalanine. The retained sequence is limited to the CDR3, 48 bases, with the frame set at the first base. CDR1 and CDR2 are read off the germline V gene as SNHLY and FYNNEI. Unmatched junction bases come to 10, with V trimmed by 6 bases and J by 1 base. Hyperthyroidism was considered stable if no progression to ophthalmopathy occurred within 18 months of follow-up. Patients with hyperthyroidism were aged 18 to 65 years, had been newly diagnosed, and had a disease duration of less than 2 months. Patients with other autoimmune diseases, uncontrolled infections, pregnancy or lactation were excluded. Diagnosis relied on clinical symptoms, serum thyroxine, TRAb, thyroid ultrasound and orbital computed tomography. Ficoll-Paque density gradient centrifugation was used to isolate PBMCs from around 10 ml of fresh peripheral blood. Total RNA was extracted using Trizol reagent, and RNA quality was checked on an Agilent 2100 Bioanalyzer.

This clonotype was picked up many times. The specificity of this receptor is unknown. It has no much larger one-base neighbor in the sample; base qualities were not kept. The specimen was peripheral blood. The clonotype was recovered from a woman aged 18-29 years with stable Graves' hyperthyroidism. Some clones in this sample may be carry-over from other donors' samples. Donor details come from another sample of the same person, matched by shared clones. Recombination connected TRBV2 to TRBJ2-3, with TRBD2 matching 7 junction bases. Here is the DNA: TGTGCCAGCAGCCACCAGACGAGCGGGGGCACAGATACGCAGTATTTT. Translation gives CASSHQTSGGTDTQYF.